The 19 T cell receptor beta chains below all came from one sample that was sequenced in a study of T cells in localized non-small cell lung cancer. Some clones are missing from TCRdb's copy, which holds only in-frame ones; the method was immunoSEQ multiplex PCR. The sample has 50,000 to 75,000 clones; around 90% are singletons. The sample was peripheral blood, taken before any cancer treatment. These receptors were taken from a man aged 35-69 years with stage I squamous cell lung carcinoma.

This clone appeared once. V and J are TRBV6-5 and TRBJ2-5; D is possibly TRBD2 (6 bases). From germline, CDR1 is MNHEY and CDR2 SVGAGI. The CDR3 has 16 residues. V was cut by 2 bases and J by 1 base, with 14 bases left in between. The CDR3 region is CASSYNSGLLQETQYF. In DNA, the CDR3 is TGTGCCAGCAGTTACAATAGCGGACTCCTCCAAGAGACCCAGTACTTC.

V gene TRBV20-1 combines with J gene TRBJ2-5; D unclear. The V gene lost 5 bases and the J gene lost 2 bases, with 6 bases spanning the gap. CDR3 size: 11 residues. Germline V gene lookup returns CDR1 DFQATT and CDR2 SNEGSKA (reference sequence). The CDR3 sequence: CSADLQETQYF. The CDR3 DNA reads TGCAGTGCTGACTTGCAAGAGACCCAGTACTTC.

The V and J genes are TRBV5-1 and TRBJ1-1; D gene unclear. This CDR3 contains 13 residues. Germline V gives CDR1 SGHRS, CDR2 YFSETQ. The V end was cut by 1 base, the J end by 1 base, with 5 bases between. The CDR3 nucleotides read TGCGCCAGCAGCTTGTCGCGGAACACTGAAGCTTTCTTT. Protein: CASSLSRNTEAFF.

This clone is labeled medium-sized. This sequence joins TRBV2 and TRBJ2-2, with 11 positions matching TRBD1. Germline CDR1 and CDR2: SNHLY and FYNNEI. The ends lost 6 bases at V and 0 bases at J; junction bases unmatched: 0. The CDR3 length is 15 residues. CDR3 sequence reads: CASRGQGANTGELFF. The CDR3 bases are TGTGCCAGCAGGGGACAGGGGGCGAACACCGGGGAGCTGTTTTTT.

A single count supports this clone. V is TRBV7-3 and J is TRBJ2-5, with 7 bases fitting TRBD1. V lost 5 bases, J lost 3 bases, and 0 bases stayed unmatched. CDR1 is SGHTA and CDR2 is FQGTGA in the germline V gene. The CDR3 consists of 12 residues. DNA for the CDR3: TGTGCCAGCAGCGGGACAGAAGAGACCCAGTACTTC. Its protein is CASSGTEETQYF.

The rearrangement uses TRBV7-2 and TRBJ2-5, with a tentative D call TRBD2 (5 bases). V lost 8 bases to trimming and J lost 4 bases, with 20 bases between them. This CDR3 contains 15 residues. Germline values: CDR1 SGHTA, CDR2 FQGNSA. CDR3 sequence: CASRGQREGGETQYF. The CDR3 DNA sequence: TGTGCCAGCCGGGGTCAGAGAGAGGGTGGAGAGACCCAGTACTTC.

This clone occurred once. Germline is not matched at one junction end, which may reflect a read error. The rearrangement uses TRBV7-2 and TRBJ2-5, with 12 nucleotides matching TRBD1. This CDR3 has 19 residues. The germline V gene has CDR1 SGHTA and CDR2 FQGNSA. CDR3 in amino acids: CASSLQSGQGALGIENEDF. For the CDR3, the DNA is TGTGCCAGCAGCCTTCAATCGGGACAGGGGGCATTGGGGATAGAGAATGAGGACTTC.

The chain uses TRBV9 and TRBJ1-4, with D possibly matching TRBD1 (6 bases). CDR1 SGDLS and CDR2 YYNGEE come from the germline V gene. The V and J ends lost 0 bases and 8 bases respectively, with 14 bases between them. There are 15 residues in the CDR3. The CDR3 DNA follows: TGTGCCAGCAGCGTAGCCGGCACCCAGGGGGAAAAACTGTTTTTT. Protein sequence: CASSVAGTQGEKLFF.

This clone was observed a few times. This rearrangement joins TRBV12-5 to TRBJ1-5; 9 bases are shared with TRBD1. The CDR3 totals 14 residues. J lost 5 bases, V lost 6 bases, and 5 bases had no gene match. Germline V gives CDR1 LGHNT, CDR2 FRNRAP. CDR3 amino acids: CASGSGTGHQPQHF. As DNA, the CDR3 is TGTGCTAGTGGATCCGGGACAGGGCATCAGCCCCAGCATTTT.

This sequence joins TRBV27 and TRBJ1-5; D not resolved. Trimming cost V 7 bases and J 0 bases, with 10 bases left between them. Germline CDR1 and CDR2: MNHEY and SMNVEV (reference sequence). This CDR3 is 14 amino acids long. The CDR3 spells CASKIQLSNQPQHF. Written as DNA, the CDR3 is TGTGCCAGCAAGATACAGCTTAGCAATCAGCCCCAGCATTTT.

This clone was detected a few times. The V and J genes are TRBV7-2 and TRBJ2-1, with D possibly TRBD2 on 6 matching bases. The germline V gene encodes CDR1 SGHTA and CDR2 FQGNSA. CDR3 length equals 16 residues. The V end was cut by 1 base, the J end by 9 bases, with 19 bases between. The DNA of the CDR3 is TGTGCCAGCAGCTTAGGGGGGGACTTCCGGGAGTCTGAGCAGTTCTTC. Translation: CASSLGGDFRESEQFF.

Remarks on this clone: Compared with germline, one end of the junction differs, possibly owing to a read error. The rearrangement links TRBV29-1 to TRBJ1-3; D gene unclear. The CDR3 spans 12 residues. CDR1 and CDR2 from the germline V gene are SQVTM and ANQGSEA. The DNA for the CDR3 is TGCAGTGTTGGCGGGACTGGAAACACCATATATTTT. It codes for CSVGGTGNTIYF.

The CDR3 DNA sequence: TGTGCCAGCAGCGTAGATCAGGGGGCCGCCGGGGAGCTGTTTTTT. Translated, it gives CASSVDQGAAGELFF. V usage is TRBV9 and J usage is TRBJ2-2, with TRBD1 identical over 8 bases. This CDR3 spans 15 amino acids. V shed 0 bases, J shed 6 bases, and the junction held 4 bases outside the gene matches. Germline V lookup: CDR1 SGDLS, CDR2 YYNGEE.

This chain links TRBV4-1 with TRBJ1-4; no reliable D call. The CDR3 is 15 amino acids. With 5 bases removed from V and 6 bases from J, the gap between germline ends came to 16 bases. Germline V gene lookup returns CDR1 MGHRA and CDR2 YSYEKL. The CDR3 spells CASSSRSPEDEKLFF. In DNA, the CDR3 is TGCGCCAGCAGCTCCCGGTCACCGGAGGATGAAAAACTGTTTTTT.

J is TRBJ2-1 and V is TRBV5-1; D might be TRBD2 (5 bases). The CDR3 consists of 14 residues. Germline CDR1 and CDR2: SGHRS and YFSETQ. The V end lost 2 bases, the J end lost 2 bases, and 8 bases lay between the germline ends. CDR3: CASSFELAYNEQFF. The CDR3 DNA sequence: TGCGCCAGCAGCTTTGAACTAGCCTACAATGAGCAGTTCTTC.

This chain joins TRBV6-1 and TRBJ1-5; D call uncertain. V lost 7 bases to trimming and J lost 0 bases, with 10 bases between them. The CDR3 is 14 amino acids. CDR1 MNHNS and CDR2 SASEGT come from the germline V gene. Here the CDR3 DNA reads TGTGCCAGCACACCCTACAGTAGCAATCAGCCCCAGCATTTT. Protein product: CASTPYSSNQPQHF.

CDR3: CASTVANQPQHF. The DNA for the CDR3 is TGTGCCAGCACGGTCGCCAATCAGCCCCAGCATTTT. This chain connects TRBV28 to TRBJ1-5; no clear D gene. With 7 bases removed from V and 3 bases from J, the gap between germline ends came to 7 bases. Per the germline V gene, CDR1 is MDHEN and CDR2 is SYDVKM. CDR3 length: 12 residues.

The chain carries TRBV4-2 and TRBJ1-4, with 7 bases identical to TRBD1. The germline V gene has CDR1 LGHNA and CDR2 YNFKEQ. V was pared by 4 bases and J by 5 bases, with 10 bases of the junction left unmatched. CDR3 length equals 16 residues. The CDR3 protein is CASSLNPGQRNEKLFF. The CDR3 DNA follows: TGTGCCAGCAGCCTAAACCCGGGACAGAGAAATGAAAAACTGTTTTTT.

The gene calls are TRBV5-4 and TRBJ1-4, with D unresolved. V lost 4 bases, J lost 1 base, and 14 bases lay in between. CDR1 and CDR2 from the germline V gene are SGHNT and YYREEE (reference sequence). The CDR3 is 16 residues long. CDR3 region: CASSPGGGITNEKLFF. The CDR3 DNA reads TGTGCCAGCAGCCCCGGTGGAGGGATAACTAATGAAAAACTGTTTTTT.